This T cell receptor (beta chain) was captured by sequencing in a study of blood T cell repertoires in COVID-19. Sequenced by immunoSEQ multiplex PCR; TCRdb stores in-frame clones only, minus some. This table holds around 320,000 clones, roughly 89% found once. The CDR3 has 18 amino acids. J is TRBJ2-5 and V is TRBV12-2; the table's D call of TRBD2 was not tested on the DNA. TRBV12-2 is a pseudogene. This TCR was sampled from a woman between 25 and 40 years old with COVID-19, enrolled during active disease. The specimen sequenced was peripheral blood. CDR3 residues: CASRSHPVSGGAKKTQYF. DNA for the CDR3: TGTGCAAGTCGCTCGCATCCCGTTAGCGGGGGGGCCAAGAAGACCCAGTACTTC.